This TCR beta chain derives from a study of blood T cells in healthy people across ages. Overall study results and limits: Naive CD4+ cell counts and diversity both ran higher in long-lived than in aged donors. TCR beta diversity was tightly associated with the proportion of naive T cells.

The second PCR ran about 6 to 11 cycles with a sample-barcoded 5' primer and J-beta primers. Each of the samples gave a minimum of 2.5 million paired-end reads that contained CDR3. TCRdb reprocessed the 5' RACE reads via MiXCR and lists one record per CDR3 protein. The data show about 290,000 distinct CDR3 sequences, with around 30% seen just once and approximately 30% held by the top ten. This clonotype appeared a few times. Its cognate antigen is unknown. The germline V gene has CDR1 DFQATT and CDR2 SNEGSKA (reference sequence). The CDR3 spans 15 residues. V shed 2 bases and J 2 bases; nucleotides not matched to a gene: 6.

This receptor was obtained from a woman between 65 and 79 years old in good health. This sequence joins TRBV20-1 and TRBJ2-3, with 8 bases identical to TRBD2. Sequencing was done on a sample of blood. For the CDR3, the DNA is TGCAGTGCTAGATGGAGCGGGAGAAACACAGATACGCAGTATTTT. Residues: CSARWSGRNTDTQYF.